This entry lists 19 T cell receptor beta chains sequenced from one sample in a study of blood T cell repertoires in COVID-19. TCRdb keeps only in-frame clones here, not all; method: immunoSEQ multiplex PCR. The sample lists 200,000 to 250,000 clones, around 87% occurring once. The sequenced sample was peripheral blood. The origin of the receptors is a woman in her forties or fifties with COVID-19, enrolled during active disease.

This clone was seen a single time. This sequence joins TRBV19 and TRBJ1-1, with TRBD1 matching over 7 bases. The length of the CDR3 is 13 residues. Looked up from germline, CDR1 is LNHDA and CDR2 is SQIVND (reference sequence). V lost 8 bases, J lost 5 bases, and 8 bases stayed unmatched. The CDR3 coding sequence is TGTGCCAGTCTGCCAACAGGGGCTACTGAAGCTTTCTTT. It codes for CASLPTGATEAFF.

This clone was observed a handful of times. This chain uses TRBV12-3 or TRBV12-4 with TRBJ1-5, with D unresolved. The V end lost 1 base, the J end lost 9 bases, and 10 bases lay between the germline ends. CDR3 size: 13 residues. CDR3 DNA: TGTGCCAGCAGTTTAGTGGAGGGTAGGCCCCAGCATTTT. The encoded protein is CASSLVEGRPQHF.

This clone was seen a handful of times. The chain links TRBV6-2 or TRBV6-3 to TRBJ1-5; a weak D match, TRBD1 (5 bases). The germline V gene encodes CDR1 MNHEY and CDR2 SVGEGT. This CDR3 comprises 13 residues. The V and J ends lost 4 bases and 6 bases respectively, with 10 bases between them. The CDR3 protein is CASSLGGSQPQHF. The CDR3 region has the DNA TGTGCCAGCAGTTTGGGGGGGAGTCAGCCCCAGCATTTT.

This clone occurred once. The J gene is TRBJ2-3, the V gene TRBV9; D possibly corresponds to TRBD1 (5 bases). CDR1 and CDR2 (germline): SGDLS, YYNGEE. This CDR3 is 17 amino acids long. The V end lost 0 bases, the J end lost 0 bases, and 14 bases lay between the germline ends. The CDR3 spells CASSVAAGPISTDTQYF. In nucleotides, the CDR3 is TGTGCCAGCAGCGTAGCTGCAGGGCCTATAAGCACAGATACGCAGTATTTT.

This clone occurred a few times. This rearrangement joins TRBV5-1 to TRBJ2-1, with D tentatively TRBD2 (6 bases). The CDR3 spans 16 residues. V was shortened by 4 bases and J by 5 bases, with 19 bases between the two germline ends. Germline assignment: CDR1 SGHRS and CDR2 YFSETQ. The CDR3 region has the DNA TGCGCCAGCAGCACCCTTTCTAGCGCCAGTCACAATGAGCAGTTCTTC. Translation: CASSTLSSASHNEQFF.

A single count supports this clone. The CDR3 spells CASSWTGNQPQHF. The CDR3 DNA follows: TGTGCCAGTAGTTGGACAGGCAATCAGCCCCAGCATTTT. The chain carries TRBV19 and TRBJ1-5; tentative D call: TRBD1 (6 bases). V lost 5 bases and J lost 2, with 7 bases in between. Germline assignment: CDR1 LNHDA and CDR2 SQIVND (reference sequence). This CDR3 contains 13 residues.

This clone has only one observation. CDR3 region: CASSPGTSGGANNEQFF. For the CDR3, the DNA is TGTGCCAGCAGCCCTGGGACTAGCGGGGGGGCAAACAATGAGCAGTTCTTC. J is TRBJ2-1 and V is TRBV7-6; 16 nucleotides match TRBD2. CDR3 length equals 17 residues. From germline, CDR1 is SGHVS and CDR2 FNYEAQ. Trimming cost V 5 bases and J 5 bases; bases outside gene matches: 6.

The chain couples TRBV7-3 to TRBJ2-2, with 9 positions matching TRBD2. This CDR3 has 17 residues. The ends lost 5 bases at V and 4 bases at J; junction bases unmatched: 11. Germline V CDR1 and CDR2: SGHTA, FQGTGA. The CDR3 DNA reads TGTGCCAGCAGCGTAAATAGCGGGGGCCCCAGCACCGGGGAGCTGTTTTTT. This encodes CASSVNSGGPSTGELFF. The whole variable domain, filled in from reference TRBV7-3 and TRBJ2-2, reads GAGVSQTPSNKVTEKGKYVELRCDPISGHTALYWYRQSLGQGPEFLIYFQGTGAADDSGLPNDRFFAVRPEGSVSTLKIQRTERGDSAVYLCASSVNSGGPSTGELFFGEGSRLTVL.

This clone was counted a few times. The chain joins TRBV29-1 to TRBJ2-5, with TRBD1 identical over 8 bases. The germline gives CDR1 SQVTM, CDR2 ANQGSEA. V shed 6 bases and J 4 bases; nucleotides not matched to a gene: 10. The CDR3 has 14 residues. Written as DNA, the CDR3 is TGCAGCGTCGCCCCTGGCGGACAGGGAGAGACCCAGTACTTC. This sequence encodes CSVAPGGQGETQYF.

V usage is TRBV30 and J usage is TRBJ1-3, with D maybe TRBD1 (5 bases). This CDR3 region has 14 residues. Trimming left V 7 bases short and J 4 bases short, with 17 bases between. Germline values: CDR1 GTSNPN, CDR2 SVGIG (reference sequence). CDR3: CASPPTRTGNTIYF. CDR3 coding DNA: TGTGCCTCCCCCCCAACCCGGACAGGAAACACCATATATTTT. Variable domain in full (rest from reference TRBV30 and TRBJ1-3): SQTIHQWPATLVQPVGSPLSLECTVEGTSNPNLYWYRQAAGRGLQLLFYSVGIGQISSEVPQNLSASRPQDRQFILSSKKLLLSDSGFYLCASPPTRTGNTIYFGEGSWLTVV.

The gene calls are TRBV7-2 and TRBJ2-1; weak D call: TRBD1 (6 bases). CDR1 is SGHTA, CDR2 FQGNSA, per germline. This CDR3 has 14 amino acids. The ends were cut back, 5 bases at V and 3 bases at J, with 11 bases in the middle. CDR3 DNA: TGTGCCAGCAGCCCAGGACAGCACTACAATGAGCAGTTCTTC. Its protein is CASSPGQHYNEQFF.

A note on this clone: Relative to the germline gene, one junction end is altered; a read error may explain this. The chain couples TRBV6-4 to TRBJ2-3; 9 nucleotides match TRBD1. CDR1 is MRHNA, CDR2 SNTAGT, per germline. The CDR3 is 13 amino acids. The DNA of the CDR3 is TGTGCCAGCAGTGGGGGACAGGGCGATAAGCAGTATTTT. It is translated as CASSGGQGDKQYF.

This clone showed up just a few times. CDR3 DNA: TGTGCCAGCAGTGTTACCCTCCTGAGGGTGGACACTGAAGCTTTCTTT. It translates to CASSVTLLRVDTEAFF. V and J are TRBV2 and TRBJ1-1; D remains ambiguous. Germline V gives CDR1 SNHLY, CDR2 FYNNEI. Trimming stripped 4 bases from V and 3 bases from J, with 18 bases between. This CDR3 has 16 amino acids.

This sequence joins TRBV6-4 and TRBJ1-2; 8 bases are shared with TRBD1. CDR3 length: 17 amino acids. The V and J ends lost 0 bases and 4 bases, in that order; junction bases with no gene match: 10. Germline assignment: CDR1 MRHNA and CDR2 SNTAGT. The CDR3 region has the DNA TGTGCCAGCAGTGACTCCGACAGGGGCCGCGACTTCTATGGCTACACCTTC. The encoded protein is CASSDSDRGRDFYGYTF.

The gene calls are TRBV27 and TRBJ1-5, with a weak D call TRBD1 (5 bases). With 5 bases removed from V and 3 bases from J, the gap between germline ends came to 17 bases. In germline, CDR1 is MNHEY, CDR2 SMNVEV (reference sequence). CDR3 length: 16 amino acids. The CDR3 loop is CASSPYTTGFNQPQHF. The CDR3, as DNA: TGTGCCAGCAGTCCCTATACAACAGGATTCAATCAGCCCCAGCATTTT.

The gene calls are TRBV10-3 and TRBJ1-6; D might be TRBD1 (6 bases). There are 12 residues in the CDR3. The germline gives CDR1 ENHRY, CDR2 SYGVKD. Trimming left V 6 bases short and J 7 bases short, with 7 bases between. As DNA, the CDR3 is TGTGCCATCAGACAGGGCAATTCACCCCTCCACTTT. Protein sequence: CAIRQGNSPLHF.

This chain connects TRBV5-1 to TRBJ2-5; tentatively, D is TRBD2 (7 bases). V was clipped by 4 bases and J by 4 bases, with 17 bases between them. CDR3 size: 15 residues. CDR1 is SGHRS, CDR2 YFSETQ, per germline. CDR3 DNA: TGCGCCAGCAGCCTTCTGGGGGGGCCTACAGAGACCCAGTACTTC. As protein: CASSLLGGPTETQYF.

The V call is TRBV2, the J call TRBJ1-2, with 11 bases aligning to TRBD1. There are 15 residues in the CDR3. The germline V gene has CDR1 SNHLY and CDR2 FYNNEI. Trimming cost V 1 base and J 8 bases; bases outside gene matches: 6. CDR3 in amino acids: CASSEGGQGGLGYTF. The CDR3 DNA reads as TGTGCCAGCAGTGAAGGGGGACAGGGGGGCCTCGGCTACACCTTC.

CDR3 sequence reads: CASSPLDRVGYTF. Written as DNA, the CDR3 is TGTGCCAGCAGCCCCCTAGACAGGGTCGGCTACACCTTC. The chain is built from TRBV7-9 and TRBJ1-2, with 7 bases matching TRBD1. This CDR3 contains 13 residues. V shed 5 bases, J shed 8 bases, and the junction held 8 bases outside the gene matches. In germline, CDR1 is SEHNR, CDR2 FQNEAQ (reference sequence).